One TCR beta chain is described in this entry. Its antigen remains unidentified. V shed 7 bases and J shed 1 base, with 7 bases lying between them. Germline CDR1 reads SNHLY; CDR2 reads FYNNEI. The CDR3 covers 13 residues. This entry belongs to a study of cytomegalovirus exposure and HLA in healthy donors. Turning to the study itself: Previous work identified 95 million to 120 million unique TCR beta sequences from approximately 190 million T cells.

The PCR contained 60 Vbeta and 13 Jbeta primers. Method: immunoSEQ multiplex PCR; TCRdb's copy keeps in-frame clones and lacks some. The repertoire has around 130,000 clones, around 79% of them found once; the top ten carry 1.5%. Study-wide findings and caveats: Sequencing depth across donors, presence/absence analyses assumed, was roughly uniform.

The origin of this receptor is a woman under 30 in good health and CMV-seronegative. The sample comprised PBMCs. The chain carries TRBV2 and TRBJ2-2, with D possibly matching TRBD2 (5 bases). CDR3 loop: CASNRGNTGELFF. The CDR3, as DNA: TGTGCCAGCAACCGGGGGAACACCGGGGAGCTGTTTTTT.